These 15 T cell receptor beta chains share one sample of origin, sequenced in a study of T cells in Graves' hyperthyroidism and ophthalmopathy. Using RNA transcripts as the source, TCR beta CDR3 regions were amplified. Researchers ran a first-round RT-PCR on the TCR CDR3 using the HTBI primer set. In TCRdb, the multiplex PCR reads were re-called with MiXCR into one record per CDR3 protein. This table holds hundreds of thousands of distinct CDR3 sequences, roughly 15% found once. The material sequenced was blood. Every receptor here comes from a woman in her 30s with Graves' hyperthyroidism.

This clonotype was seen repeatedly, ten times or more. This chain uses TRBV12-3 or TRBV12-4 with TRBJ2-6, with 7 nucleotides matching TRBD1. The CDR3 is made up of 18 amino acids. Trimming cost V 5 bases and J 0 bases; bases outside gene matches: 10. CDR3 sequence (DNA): TGTGCCAGCAGTCCCGCTACAGGGGCCCTCTCTGGGGCCAACGTCCTGACTTTC. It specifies CASSPATGALSGANVLTF.

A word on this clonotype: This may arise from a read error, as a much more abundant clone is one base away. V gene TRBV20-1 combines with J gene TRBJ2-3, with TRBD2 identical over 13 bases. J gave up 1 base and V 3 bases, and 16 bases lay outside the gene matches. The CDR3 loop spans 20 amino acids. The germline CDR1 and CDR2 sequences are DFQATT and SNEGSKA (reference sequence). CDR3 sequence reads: CSASLALLAGGSSGTDTQYF. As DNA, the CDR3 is TGCAGTGCTAGTCTGGCCCTACTAGCGGGAGGGTCATCCGGCACAGATACGCAGTATTTT.

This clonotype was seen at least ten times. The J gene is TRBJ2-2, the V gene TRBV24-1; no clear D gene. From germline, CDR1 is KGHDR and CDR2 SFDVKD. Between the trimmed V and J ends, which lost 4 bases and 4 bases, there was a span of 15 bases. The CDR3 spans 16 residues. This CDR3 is CATSDRNRVGTGELFF. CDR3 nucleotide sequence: TGTGCCACCAGTGACCGGAATCGGGTCGGCACCGGGGAGCTGTTTTTT.

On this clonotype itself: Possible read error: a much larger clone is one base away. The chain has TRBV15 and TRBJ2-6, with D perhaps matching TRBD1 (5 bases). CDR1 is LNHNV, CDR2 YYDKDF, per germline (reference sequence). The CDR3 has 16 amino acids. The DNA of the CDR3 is TGTGCCACCAGAGGGAAGTCGTCCTCTGGGGCCAACGCCCTGACTTTC. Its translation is CATRGKSSSGANALTF.

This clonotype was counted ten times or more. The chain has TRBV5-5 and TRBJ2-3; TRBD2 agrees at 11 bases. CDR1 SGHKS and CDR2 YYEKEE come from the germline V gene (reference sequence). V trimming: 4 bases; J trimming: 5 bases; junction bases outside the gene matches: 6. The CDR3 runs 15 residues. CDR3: CASSQLAGAEDTQYF. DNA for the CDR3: TGTGCCAGCAGCCAACTAGCGGGAGCGGAAGATACGCAGTATTTT.

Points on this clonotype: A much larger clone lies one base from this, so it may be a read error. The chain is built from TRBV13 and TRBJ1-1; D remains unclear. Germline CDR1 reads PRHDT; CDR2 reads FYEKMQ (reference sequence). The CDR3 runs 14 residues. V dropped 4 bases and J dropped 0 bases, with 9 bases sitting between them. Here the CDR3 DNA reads TGTGCCAGCAGCTCGAGAGAAATGAACACTGAAGCTTTCTTT. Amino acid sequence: CASSSREMNTEAFF. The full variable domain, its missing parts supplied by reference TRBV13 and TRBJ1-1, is AAGVIQSPRHLIKEKRETATLKCYPIPRHDTVYWYQQGPGQDPQFLISFYEKMQSDKGSIPDRFSAQQFSDYHSELNMSSLELGDSALYFCASSSREMNTEAFFGQGTRLTVV.

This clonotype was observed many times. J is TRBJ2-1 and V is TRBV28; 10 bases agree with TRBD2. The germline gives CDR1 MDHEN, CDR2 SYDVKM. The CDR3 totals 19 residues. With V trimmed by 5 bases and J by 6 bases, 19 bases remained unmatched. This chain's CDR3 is CASSPLGLAETSRGNEQFF. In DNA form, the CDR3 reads TGTGCCAGCAGTCCACTAGGACTAGCGGAGACCTCGCGGGGCAATGAGCAGTTCTTC.

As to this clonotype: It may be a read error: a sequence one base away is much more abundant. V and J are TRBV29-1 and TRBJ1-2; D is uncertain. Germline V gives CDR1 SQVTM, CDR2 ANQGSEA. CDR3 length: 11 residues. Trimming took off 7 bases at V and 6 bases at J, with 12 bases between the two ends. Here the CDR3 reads CSGGRADGYTF. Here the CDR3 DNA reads TGCAGCGGCGGGAGGGCAGATGGCTACACCTTC.

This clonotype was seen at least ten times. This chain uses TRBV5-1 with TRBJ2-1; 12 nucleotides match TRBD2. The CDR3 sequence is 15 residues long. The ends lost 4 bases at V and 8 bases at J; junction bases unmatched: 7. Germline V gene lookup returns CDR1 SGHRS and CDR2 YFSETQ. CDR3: CASSPQTSGSHEQFF. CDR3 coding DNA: TGCGCCAGCAGCCCCCAGACTAGCGGGAGCCATGAGCAGTTCTTC.

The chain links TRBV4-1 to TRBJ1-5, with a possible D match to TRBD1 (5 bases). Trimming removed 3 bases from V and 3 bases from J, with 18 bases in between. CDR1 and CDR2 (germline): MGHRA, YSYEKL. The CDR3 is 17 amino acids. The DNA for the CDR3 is TGCGCCAGCAGCCAGCTAGAGGGTAGGGGCCCCAATCAGCCCCAGCATTTT. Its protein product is CASSQLEGRGPNQPQHF.

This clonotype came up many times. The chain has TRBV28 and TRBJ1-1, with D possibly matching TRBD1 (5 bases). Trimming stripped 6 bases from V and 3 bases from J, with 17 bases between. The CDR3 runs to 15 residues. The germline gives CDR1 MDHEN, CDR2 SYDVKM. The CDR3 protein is CASSRDPRRDTEAFF. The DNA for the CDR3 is TGTGCCAGCAGCCGGGACCCCCGAAGGGACACTGAAGCTTTCTTT.

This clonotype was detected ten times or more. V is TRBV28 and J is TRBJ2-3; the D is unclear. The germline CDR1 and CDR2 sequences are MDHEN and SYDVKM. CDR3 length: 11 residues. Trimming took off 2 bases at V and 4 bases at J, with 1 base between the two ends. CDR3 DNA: TGTGCCAGCAGTTTACCAGATACGCAGTATTTT. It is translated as CASSLPDTQYF.

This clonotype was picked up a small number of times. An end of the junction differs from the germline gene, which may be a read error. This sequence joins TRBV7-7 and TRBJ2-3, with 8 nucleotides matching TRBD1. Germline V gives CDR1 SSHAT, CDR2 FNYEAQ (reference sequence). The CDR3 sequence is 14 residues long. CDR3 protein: CASSEQGAHDTQYF. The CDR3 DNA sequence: TGTGCTAGCAGCGAGCAGGGGGCGCATGATACGCAGTATTTT.

CDR3 bases: TGCAGCGTTGAAGATCAGCCAGGGGCCGGGGAGCTGTTTTTT. It encodes CSVEDQPGAGELFF. J is TRBJ2-2 and V is TRBV29-1; D might be TRBD1 (6 bases). The CDR3 runs 14 residues. V dropped 0 bases and J dropped 6 bases, with 11 bases sitting between them. Germline V gene lookup returns CDR1 SQVTM and CDR2 ANQGSEA.

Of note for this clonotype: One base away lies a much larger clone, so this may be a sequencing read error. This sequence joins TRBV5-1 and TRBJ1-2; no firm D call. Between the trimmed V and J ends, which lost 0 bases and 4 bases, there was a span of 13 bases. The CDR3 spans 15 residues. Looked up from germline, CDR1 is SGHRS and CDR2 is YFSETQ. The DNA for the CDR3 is TGCGCCAGCAGCTTGGGGGCAGGTCTTAGCTATGGCTACACCTTC. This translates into CASSLGAGLSYGYTF.